This T cell receptor (beta chain) stems from a study of blood T cell repertoires in COVID-19 (dated by TCRdb to 2018 to 2021). Turning to the overall study: Collaborator samples came from the United States, Italy and Spain and covered acute and convalescent phases of COVID-19. Where HLA class I and class II types were available, the types were taken from metadata supplied by the sample provider, not from assay-based typing. The repertoires were made available in a free public database intended to serve as a resource for research on the immune response to SARS-CoV-2. The dataset comprised deeply sampled blood TCRbeta repertoires from subjects exposed to, actively infected with, or recovered from COVID-19. Samples came from the ongoing ImmuneRACE study (first 160 participants) plus 1,254 subjects from 6 global collaborators. The material from the prospective study consisted of cDNA or gDNA derived from T cells, B-cell-depleted T cells, or PBMCs. Sample metadata almost always included a de-identified subject ID, COVID-19 status, age in years and sex. General study outcomes and caveats: Clinical and demographic metadata were provided uncurated, with the amount varying by source and participant.

Regarding this clone: This clone's antigen is unknown. It has no much larger one-base neighbor in the sample; base qualities were not kept.

Participants in the prospective study were aged roughly 18 to 100 years, lived in 20 to 30 United States geographic areas, and enrolled through a virtual design. In the prospective study, participants were assigned to cohorts based on the clinical history participants reported in a screening survey and a study questionnaire. Recovered participants in ImmuneRACE Cohort 3 were defined as having two consecutive negative NP/OP PCR tests, clearance from a healthcare professional, or resolution of symptoms. In the prospective study, mobile phlebotomists collected whole blood, serum and a nasopharyngeal or oropharyngeal swab from each participant. Over a roughly two-month period, participants in the prospective study had the option of providing additional blood draws and questionnaires. Before DNA extraction, prospective study blood samples were shipped either frozen or at room temperature. TCRbeta CDR3 regions were amplified from genomic DNA using the immunoSEQ Assay, a bias-controlled multiplex PCR. The authors processed their data as follows. Within the assay, amplification of reference gene primers was used to estimate how many nucleated cells each sample contained. Sequence reads were collapsed and filtered to measure the absolute abundance of every unique TCRbeta CDR3 rearrangement. For each sample, productive Simpson clonality was calculated by taking the square root of Simpson's diversity index across productive rearrangements. TCRdb retrieved this table from immuneACCESS and kept in-frame rearrangements only. Not all clones are present; in checked studies, unresolved V genes account for under half, and no reason is known for the remainder. That table gives V, J and clone size, and the DNA gave D and trimming. Here the sample has about 300,000 clones; approximately 85% occur a single time. 2.2% of the sample comes from the top ten.

From a lookup of the germline V gene (reference sequence), CDR1 and CDR2 are LNHNV and YYDKDF. After removal of 0 bases from V and 6 bases from J, the junction retains 5 bases not matched to a gene. The CDR3 runs 15 residues from the cysteine to the phenylalanine. Only the CDR3 DNA is retained, 45 bases long and in frame from the first base. The V gene is TRBV15 and the J gene is TRBJ1-5; TRBD1 matches 7 bases in the middle. Sequencing was carried out using PBMCs or T cells enriched from blood (not recorded which). The source of this sequence is a young man who had recovered from COVID-19. At the DNA level, the sequence is TGTGCCACCAGCAGAGAGACAGGGACACTTCAGCCCCAGCATTTT. This encodes CATSRETGTLQPQHF.